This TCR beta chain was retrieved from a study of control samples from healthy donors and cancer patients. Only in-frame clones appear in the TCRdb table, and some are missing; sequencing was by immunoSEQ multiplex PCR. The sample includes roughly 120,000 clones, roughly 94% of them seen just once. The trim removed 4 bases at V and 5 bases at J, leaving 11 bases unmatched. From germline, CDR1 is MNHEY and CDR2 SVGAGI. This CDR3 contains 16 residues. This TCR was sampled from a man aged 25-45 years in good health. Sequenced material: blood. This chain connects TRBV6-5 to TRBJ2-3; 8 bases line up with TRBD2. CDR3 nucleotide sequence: TGTGCCAGCAGTTCTAGAGGCGGGGGGTCACAAGATACGCAGTATTTT. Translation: CASSSRGGGSQDTQYF.